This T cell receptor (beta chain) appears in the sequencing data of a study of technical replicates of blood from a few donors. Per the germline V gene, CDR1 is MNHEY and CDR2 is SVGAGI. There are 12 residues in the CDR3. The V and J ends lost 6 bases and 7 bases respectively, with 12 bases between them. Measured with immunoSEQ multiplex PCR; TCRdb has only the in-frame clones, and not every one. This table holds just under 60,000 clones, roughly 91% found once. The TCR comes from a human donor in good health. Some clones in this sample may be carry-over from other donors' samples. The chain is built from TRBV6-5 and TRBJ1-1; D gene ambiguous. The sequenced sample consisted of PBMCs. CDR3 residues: CASSLRGGEAFF. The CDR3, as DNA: TGTGCCAGCAGCCTCCGAGGAGGTGAAGCTTTCTTT.